These 6 T cell receptor beta chains were sequenced from one sample in a study of STAT3 mutations in large granular lymphocyte leukemia. No cognate antigen is known for these TCRs. Generated by immunoSEQ multiplex PCR, the TCRdb table keeps only in-frame clones and is missing some. The sample records about 5,500 clones, roughly 94% being singletons. Regarding the study as a whole: Every T-LGLL patient had at least one immunodominant TCRbeta clonotype.

Sequenced material: peripheral blood mononuclear cells. These receptors originate from a man in his 60s with T-cell large granular lymphocyte leukemia. Some clones in this sample may be carry-over from other donors' samples.

V is TRBV5-1 and J is TRBJ1-5, with 8 bases lining up with TRBD1. J was trimmed by 7 bases and V by 0 bases; bases with no gene match: 6. This CDR3 is 15 amino acids long. Germline assignment: CDR1 SGHRS and CDR2 YFSETQ. The CDR3 loop reads CASSLVTGAGQPQHF. Here the CDR3 DNA reads TGCGCCAGCAGCTTGGTGACAGGGGCCGGGCAGCCCCAGCATTTT.

The J gene is TRBJ2-3, the V gene TRBV7-6; no reliable D call. There are 15 residues in the CDR3. Germline V CDR1 and CDR2: SGHVS, FNYEAQ. Trimming removed 5 bases from V and 0 bases from J, with 12 bases in between. In DNA form, the CDR3 reads TGTGCCAGCAGCAGAGCCATCTCTAGCACAGATACGCAGTATTTT. This encodes CASSRAISSTDTQYF.

This sequence joins TRBV20-1 and TRBJ1-2, with 8 bases identical to TRBD1. The CDR3 has 10 residues. Germline V gene sequence: CDR1 DFQATT, CDR2 SNEGSKA (reference sequence). The trim removed 3 bases at V and 11 bases at J, leaving 2 bases unmatched. CDR3 residues: CSARDREYTF. The CDR3 region has the DNA TGCAGTGCTAGGGACAGGGAATACACCTTC.

This chain links TRBV19 with TRBJ2-5; D perhaps matches TRBD2 (5 bases). Trimming removed 6 bases from V and 0 bases from J, with 8 bases in between. Germline lookup yields CDR1 LNHDA and CDR2 SQIVND (reference sequence). The CDR3 loop spans 13 amino acids. This chain's CDR3 is CASRGSDQETQYF. CDR3 in DNA: TGTGCCAGTAGGGGGAGCGACCAAGAGACCCAGTACTTC.

In this sample, this clone turned up once. The V and J genes are TRBV29-1 and TRBJ2-7; D is possibly TRBD2 (5 bases). CDR3 length: 13 amino acids. V shed 1 base and J shed 0 bases, with 7 bases lying between them. Germline-derived CDR1 and CDR2 are SQVTM and ANQGSEA. The CDR3 DNA follows: TGCAGCGTTGAAGCGGGGAGCTCCTACGAGCAGTACTTC. It encodes CSVEAGSSYEQYF.

This chain links TRBV5-1 with TRBJ1-4; weak D call: TRBD1 (5 bases). CDR1 is SGHRS, CDR2 YFSETQ, per germline. The CDR3 sequence is 16 residues long. Deletions cut 3 bases from V and 7 bases from J, with 19 bases between. The CDR3 DNA sequence: TGCGCCAGCAGCTCCCGCCACCGGGACGGAGGTGAAAAACTGTTTTTT. This encodes CASSSRHRDGGEKLFF.